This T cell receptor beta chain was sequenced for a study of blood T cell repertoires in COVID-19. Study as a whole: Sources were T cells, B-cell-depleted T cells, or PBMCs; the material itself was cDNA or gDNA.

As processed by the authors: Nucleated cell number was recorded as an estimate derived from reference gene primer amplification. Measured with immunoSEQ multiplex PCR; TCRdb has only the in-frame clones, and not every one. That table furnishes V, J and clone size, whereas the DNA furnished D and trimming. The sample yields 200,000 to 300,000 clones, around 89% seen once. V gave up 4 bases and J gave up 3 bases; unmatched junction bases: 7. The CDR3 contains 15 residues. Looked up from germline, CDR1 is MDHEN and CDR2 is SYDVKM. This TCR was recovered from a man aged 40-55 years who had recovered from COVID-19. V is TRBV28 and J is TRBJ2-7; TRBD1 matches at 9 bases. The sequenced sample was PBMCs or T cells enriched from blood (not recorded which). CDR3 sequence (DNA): TGTGCCAGCAGTTCCCCGGGACAGGGCGACTACGAGCAGTACTTC. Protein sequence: CASSSPGQGDYEQYF.